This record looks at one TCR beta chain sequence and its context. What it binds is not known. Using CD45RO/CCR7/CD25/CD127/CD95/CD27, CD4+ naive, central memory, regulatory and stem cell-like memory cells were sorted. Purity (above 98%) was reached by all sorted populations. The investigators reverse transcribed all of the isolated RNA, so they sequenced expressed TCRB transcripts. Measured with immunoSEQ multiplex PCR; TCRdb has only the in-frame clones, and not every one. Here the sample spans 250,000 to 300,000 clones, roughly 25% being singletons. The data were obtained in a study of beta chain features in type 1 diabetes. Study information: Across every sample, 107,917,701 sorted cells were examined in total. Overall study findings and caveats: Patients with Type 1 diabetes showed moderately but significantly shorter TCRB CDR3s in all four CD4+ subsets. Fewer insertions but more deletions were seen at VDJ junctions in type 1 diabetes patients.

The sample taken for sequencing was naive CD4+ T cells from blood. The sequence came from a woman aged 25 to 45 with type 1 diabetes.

CDR3 nucleotide sequence: TGTGCCTGGACCACGGGGCTAGCGGGAGGGGGGGGTGAGCAGTTCTTC. It translates to CAWTTGLAGGGGEQFF. The chain recombines TRBV30 with TRBJ2-1, with TRBD2 matching over 12 bases. The germline V gene has CDR1 GTSNPN and CDR2 SVGIG (reference sequence). This CDR3 is 16 amino acids long. The junction had 13 bases not matched to a gene; V was cut back by 4 bases and J by 9 bases.